Reported below is one TCR beta chain. A second PCR, run for roughly 7 to 12 cycles, used a sample-barcoded 5' primer plus a J-beta primer mix. TCRdb called the 5' RACE reads again in MiXCR, with one record for every CDR3 protein. The sample shows about 1.6 million distinct CDR3 sequences, roughly 32% of them seen only once. The sample is drawn from a study of blood T cells in healthy people across ages. The V gene end was trimmed by 3 bases and the J gene end by 11 bases; junction bases not matched to a gene: 12. The V gene's germline CDR1 is SGHRS and CDR2 YFSETQ. This CDR3 is built from 15 residues.

The chain uses TRBV5-1 and TRBJ2-5, with TRBD1 matching over 11 bases. The sequenced sample was blood. The TCR was taken from a woman in her 30s in good health. CDR3 loop: CASSWGQGVSREQYF. CDR3 nucleotides: TGCGCCAGCAGCTGGGGACAGGGGGTATCTCGAGAGCAGTACTTC.